Described below is a single TCR beta chain sequence and its context. The source of the sample is a study of cytotoxic CD8 clonotypes in ibrutinib-treated CLL. Using immunoSEQ multiplex PCR, the repertoire was profiled, and TCRdb retains in-frame clones only, with some absent. The table shows hundreds of thousands of clones, with less than 75% occurring only once. From cryopreserved PBMCs came about 2.1 micrograms of genomic DNA used for TCR beta libraries. Sample: PBMCs, taken after 24 months of ibrutinib treatment. This TCR derives from a human donor with chronic lymphocytic leukemia.

DNA for the CDR3: TGTGCCAGTAGTAACTCAGGGGATTCGTACGAGCAGTACTTC. Protein sequence: CASSNSGDSYEQYF. This sequence joins TRBV19 and TRBJ2-7; D is perhaps TRBD1 (6 bases). The length of the CDR3 is 14 residues. Looked up from germline, CDR1 is LNHDA and CDR2 is SQIVND (reference sequence). Trimming shortened V by 4 bases and J by 4 bases, and 14 bases separated the two germline ends.